Listed below are T cell receptor beta chains from one sample, sequenced in a study of human T cells and chemical hapten exposure. MiXCR was run by TCRdb on the RACE reads, yielding one entry per CDR3 protein. The sample has around 33,000 distinct CDR3 sequences, about 12% seen once. The sequences come from whole blood, collected in connection with sensitization to the hapten diphenylcyclopropenone (DPC). These TCRs come from a woman aged 40 to 50 with alopecia areata. Some clones in this sample may be carry-over from other donors' samples. Both conserved end residues are part of each CDR3. The D gene is left open where the match is weak. For some rows the clone size is stated as once, few or many, or as a class when expanded; others skip it.

size	V	D	J	DNA	CDR3
many	TRBV7-6	TRBD2	TRBJ2-1	TGTGCCAGCAGCTTAATAGCGGGGGGGCCGGGTGAGCAGTTCTTC	CASSLIAGGPGEQFF
.	TRBV7-2	TRBD2	TRBJ2-1	TGTGCCAGCAGCTTAACGGGACTAGCGGCCTTGGCCTACAATGAGCAGTTCTTC	CASSLTGLAALAYNEQFF
few	TRBV20-1	.	TRBJ1-6	TGCAGTGCCTTGGCGGGCGACTCACCCCTCCACTTT	CSALAGDSPLHF
few	TRBV4-3	TRBD1	TRBJ1-2	TGCGCCAGCAGCCAAGATTCCCCGGGACAGACTTACTATGGCTACACCTTC	CASSQDSPGQTYYGYTF
many	TRBV29-1	.	TRBJ2-7	TGCAGCGTTGAAGTAAAAGGGAACTTCGACTACGAGCAGTACTTC	CSVEVKGNFDYEQYF
medium-sized	TRBV20-1	.	TRBJ2-2	TGCAGTGCTAGATCCTCGGGGCGCGACACCGGGGAGCTGTTTTTT	CSARSSGRDTGELFF
many	TRBV3-1	.	TRBJ1-2	TGTGCCAGCAGCCAATTGGACCATTATGGCTACACCTTC	CASSQLDHYGYTF
.	TRBV19	.	TRBJ1-1	TGTGCCTCCCGCCTGGTAGGTGACACTGAAGCTTTCTTT	CASRLVGDTEAFF
many	TRBV10-1	.	TRBJ1-2	TGCGCCAGCAGCCTCGGACGGACGACTAACTATGGCTACACCTTC	CASSLGRTTNYGYTF
many	TRBV5-1	.	TRBJ2-5	TGCGCCAGCAGCTTGTTGGGCACTCAAGAGACCCAGTACTTC	CASSLLGTQETQYF
.	TRBV6-1	.	TRBJ2-7	TGTGCCAGCAGTCTGGACGGACCCTACGAGCAGTACTTC	CASSLDGPYEQYF
few	TRBV20-1	.	TRBJ2-2	TGCAGTGCTAGAGGAAACACCGGGGAGCTGTTTTTT	CSARGNTGELFF
.	TRBV14	.	TRBJ1-1	TGTGCCAGCAGCCGCTCTTACCCTGAAGCTTTCTTT	CASSRSYPEAFF
many	TRBV20-1	.	TRBJ1-1	TGCAGTGCTGAGCCCGGGGCAGTCGACACTGAAGCTTTCTTT	CSAEPGAVDTEAFF
.	TRBV28	.	TRBJ1-5	TGTGCCAGCAGTTTCAGTGGTCAGCCCCAGCATTTT	CASSFSGQPQHF
.	TRBV27	TRBD1	TRBJ1-5	TGTGCCAGCAGTCACAGGGGCCCTAGCAATCAGCCCCAGCATTTT	CASSHRGPSNQPQHF
.	TRBV28	.	TRBJ2-7	TGTGCCAGCAGGGCCAGCGGAGGAACGGGGGAGCAGTACTTC	CASRASGGTGEQYF